This TCR beta chain was documented in a study of T cells in Graves' hyperthyroidism and ophthalmopathy. Findings and caveats of the study: By a 13 V-J model, ophthalmopathy was set apart from stable hyperthyroidism.

There were TCR beta CDR3 regions amplified from RNA transcripts. HTBI primers were employed in a first-round RT-PCR of the TCR CDR3. TCRdb reprocessed the multiplex PCR reads via MiXCR and lists one record per CDR3 protein. Among approximately 740,000 distinct CDR3 sequences, 14% were seen once, and the ten largest hold 10%. This clonotype was seen many times. The antigen remains unidentified. Based on clinical symptoms, serum thyroxine and TRAb, thyroid ultrasound and orbital computed tomography, diagnoses were reached. PBMCs stemmed from over 7.5 ml fresh peripheral blood. Sequences were obtained from blood. This clonotype originated in a woman in her late teens or twenties with Graves' hyperthyroidism.

CDR3 residues: CATGRASGGQETQYF. In nucleotides, the CDR3 is TGTGCCACAGGGCGGGCTAGCGGGGGCCAAGAGACCCAGTACTTC. This sequence joins TRBV7-2 and TRBJ2-5, with 10 bases matching TRBD2. From germline, CDR1 is SGHTA and CDR2 FQGNSA. The CDR3 has 15 amino acids. V gave up 10 bases and J gave up 1 base; unmatched junction bases: 9.